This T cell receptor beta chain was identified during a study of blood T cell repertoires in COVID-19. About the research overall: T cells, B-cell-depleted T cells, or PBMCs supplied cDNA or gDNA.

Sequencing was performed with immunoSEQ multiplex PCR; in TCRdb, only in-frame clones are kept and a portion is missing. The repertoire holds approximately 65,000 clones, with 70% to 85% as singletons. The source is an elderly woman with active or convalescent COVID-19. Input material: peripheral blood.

DNA for the CDR3: TGTGCCAGCAGCTTACGACAGGGTGCACACTACACCTTC. This gives the protein CASSLRQGAHYTF. J is TRBJ1-2 and V is TRBV7-3; 7 bases map to TRBD1. This CDR3 is built from 13 residues. Unmatched junction bases numbered 7, after V lost 2 bases and J lost 10 bases. The V gene's germline CDR1 is SGHTA and CDR2 FQGTGA.